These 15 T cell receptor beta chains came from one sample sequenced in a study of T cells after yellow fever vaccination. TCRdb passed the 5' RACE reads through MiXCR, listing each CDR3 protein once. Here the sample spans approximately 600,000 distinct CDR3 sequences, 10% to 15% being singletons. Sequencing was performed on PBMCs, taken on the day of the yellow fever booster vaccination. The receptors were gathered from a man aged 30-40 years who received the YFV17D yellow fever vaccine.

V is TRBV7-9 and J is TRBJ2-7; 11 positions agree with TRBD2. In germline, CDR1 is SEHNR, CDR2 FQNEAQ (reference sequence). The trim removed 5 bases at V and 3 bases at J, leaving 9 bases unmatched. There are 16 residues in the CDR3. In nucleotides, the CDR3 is TGTGCCAGCAGCCCCAGGATAGCGGGAGGGAACTACGAGCAGTACTTC. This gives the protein CASSPRIAGGNYEQYF.

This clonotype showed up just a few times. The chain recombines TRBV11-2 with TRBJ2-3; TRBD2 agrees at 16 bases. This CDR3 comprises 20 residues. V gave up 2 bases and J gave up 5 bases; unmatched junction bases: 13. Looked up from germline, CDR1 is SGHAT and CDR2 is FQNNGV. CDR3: CASSLRPPGLAGGLQDTQYF. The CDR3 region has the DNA TGTGCCAGCAGCTTAAGGCCCCCGGGACTAGCGGGAGGGCTCCAAGATACGCAGTATTTT.

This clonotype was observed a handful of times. The CDR3 region has the DNA TGCGCCAGCAGCCAAGGACACGGGCGCATCTACGAGCAGTACTTC. Translated: CASSQGHGRIYEQYF. The chain combines TRBV4-1 with TRBJ2-7, with D uncertain. Per the germline V gene, CDR1 is MGHRA and CDR2 is YSYEKL. The CDR3 runs 15 residues. Trimming took off 1 base at V and 3 bases at J, with 13 bases between the two ends.

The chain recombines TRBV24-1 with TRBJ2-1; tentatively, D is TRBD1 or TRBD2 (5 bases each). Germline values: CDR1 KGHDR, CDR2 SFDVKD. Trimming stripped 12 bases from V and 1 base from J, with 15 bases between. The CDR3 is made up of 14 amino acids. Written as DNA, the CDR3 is TGTGCCTCGGGGCAGGCAGGGTCCTACAATGAGCAGTTCTTC. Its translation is CASGQAGSYNEQFF.

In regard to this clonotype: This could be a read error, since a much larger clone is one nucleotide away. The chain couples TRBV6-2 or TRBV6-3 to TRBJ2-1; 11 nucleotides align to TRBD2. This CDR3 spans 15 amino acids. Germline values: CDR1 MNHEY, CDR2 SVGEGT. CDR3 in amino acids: CASSLLAGDYNEPFF. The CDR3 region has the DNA TGTGCCAGCAGTTTACTAGCGGGAGACTACAATGAGCCGTTCTTC.

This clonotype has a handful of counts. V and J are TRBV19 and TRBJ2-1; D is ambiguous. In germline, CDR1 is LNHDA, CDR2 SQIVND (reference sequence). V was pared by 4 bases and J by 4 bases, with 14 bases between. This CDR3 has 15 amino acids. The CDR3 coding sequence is TGTGCCAGTAGTACAAGAAATGCCGGGTACAATGAGCAGTTCTTC. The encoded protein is CASSTRNAGYNEQFF.

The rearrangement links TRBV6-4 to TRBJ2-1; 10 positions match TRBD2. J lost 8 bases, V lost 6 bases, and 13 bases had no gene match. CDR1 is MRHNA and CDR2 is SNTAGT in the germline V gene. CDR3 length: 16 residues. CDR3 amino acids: CASSLGNSGRIYEQFF. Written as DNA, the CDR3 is TGTGCCAGCAGCCTAGGAAATAGCGGGAGGATATATGAGCAGTTCTTC.

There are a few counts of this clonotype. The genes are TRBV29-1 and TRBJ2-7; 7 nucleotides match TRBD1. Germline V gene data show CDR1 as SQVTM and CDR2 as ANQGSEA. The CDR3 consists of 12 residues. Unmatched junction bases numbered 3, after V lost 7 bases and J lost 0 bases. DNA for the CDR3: TGCAGCGGCCGGGACAGCTCCTACGAGCAGTACTTC. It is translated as CSGRDSSYEQYF.

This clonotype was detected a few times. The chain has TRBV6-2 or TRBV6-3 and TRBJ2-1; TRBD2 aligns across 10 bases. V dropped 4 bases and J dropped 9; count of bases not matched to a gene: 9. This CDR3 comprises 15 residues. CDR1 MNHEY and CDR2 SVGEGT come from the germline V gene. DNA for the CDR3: TGTGCCAGCAGTTCGACACTAGCGGGAATCGCTGAGCAGTTCTTC. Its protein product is CASSSTLAGIAEQFF.

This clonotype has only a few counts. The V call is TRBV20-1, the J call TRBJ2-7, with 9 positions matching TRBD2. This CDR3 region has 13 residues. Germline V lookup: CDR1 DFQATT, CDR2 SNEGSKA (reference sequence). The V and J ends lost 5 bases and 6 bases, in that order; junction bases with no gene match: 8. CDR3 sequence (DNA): TGCAGTGCTGCCTTCGGAGCGGGAGGCGAGCAGTACTTC. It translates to CSAAFGAGGEQYF.

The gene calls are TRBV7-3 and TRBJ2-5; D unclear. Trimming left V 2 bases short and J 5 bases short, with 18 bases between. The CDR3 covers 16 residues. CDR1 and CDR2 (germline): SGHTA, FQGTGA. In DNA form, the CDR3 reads TGTGCCAGCAGCTTAGGGCAATTCGGCTCCGGGGAGACCCAGTACTTC. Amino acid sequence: CASSLGQFGSGETQYF.

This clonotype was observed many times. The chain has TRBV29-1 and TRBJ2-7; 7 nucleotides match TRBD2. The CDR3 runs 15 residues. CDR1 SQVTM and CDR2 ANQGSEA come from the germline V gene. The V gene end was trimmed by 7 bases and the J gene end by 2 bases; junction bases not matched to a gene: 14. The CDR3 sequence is CSASNLGRTAYEQYF. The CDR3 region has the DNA TGCAGCGCTTCAAATCTCGGGAGGACGGCCTACGAGCAGTACTTC.

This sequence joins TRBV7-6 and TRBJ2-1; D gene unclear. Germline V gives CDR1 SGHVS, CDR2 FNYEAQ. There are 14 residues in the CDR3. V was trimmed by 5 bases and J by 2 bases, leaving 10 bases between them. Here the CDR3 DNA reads TGTGCCAGCAGCAGCCAAGGGACCTACAATGAGCAGTTCTTC. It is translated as CASSSQGTYNEQFF.

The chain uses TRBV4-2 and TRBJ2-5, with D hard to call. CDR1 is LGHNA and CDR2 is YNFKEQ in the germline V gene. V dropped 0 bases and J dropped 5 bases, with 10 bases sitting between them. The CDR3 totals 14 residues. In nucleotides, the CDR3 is TGTGCCAGCAGCCAAGATCACGTGGTGGAGACCCAGTACTTC. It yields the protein CASSQDHVVETQYF.

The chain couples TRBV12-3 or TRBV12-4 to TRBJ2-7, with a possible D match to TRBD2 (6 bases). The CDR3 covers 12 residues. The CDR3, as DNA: TGTGTTAGTGGTTTGGGGGAGGACGAGCAGTACTTC. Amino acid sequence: CVSGLGEDEQYF.